This T cell receptor beta chain comes out of a study of metastatic and nonmetastatic thyroid tumors. As for the study in general: Across peripheral blood and tumor or nodule tissue samples taken from malignant and benign thyroid patients, the repertoires were compared with one another.

This clone was counted many times. Original handling: A distant-metastasis classifier for papillary thyroid cancer was built using CDR3 differences across clinicopathological groups. TCRdb re-analyzed the PCR reads using MiXCR. In this record, the V and J calls reflect TCRdb's handling and not the investigators' own analysis. This sample has about 85,000 clones, with 8.6% found just once. No treatment of any kind had been given to any patient before thyroid surgery. CDR1 is SGHTA and CDR2 is FQGNSA in the germline V gene. The CDR3 is made up of 17 amino acids. The trim removed 1 base at V and 1 base at J, leaving 7 bases unmatched.

V is TRBV7-2 and J is TRBJ2-5; 9 nucleotides agree with TRBD2. This receptor was obtained from a female donor with papillary thyroid cancer or a benign thyroid nodule (not recorded which). Some clones in this sample may be carry-over from other donors' samples. Sequenced sample: blood. This CDR3 is CASSLGLKRGAQETQYF. The DNA of the CDR3 is TGTGCCAGCAGCTTAGGATTGAAGCGGGGGGCCCAAGAGACCCAGTACTTC.